This TCR beta chain came from a study of graft-versus-host responses after intestinal transplantation (dated by TCRdb to 2020 to 2023). A note on the overall study: Recipients received multivisceral, liver-intestinal, or isolated intestinal transplants. Rather than being sequenced by the commercial service, samples from a few later patients were sequenced in-house on an Illumina MiSeq and processed with MiXCR. Every recipient was given anti-thymocyte globulin induction, then maintenance tacrolimus and steroids for around three years. A peak of at least 4% donor T cells among recipient peripheral blood mononuclear cells was the definition used for donor T cell macrochimerism. Bulk TCR-beta CDR3 sequencing was used to track graft-versus-host and host-versus-graft alloreactive T cell clones in the graft, circulation and bone marrow after intestinal transplantation. A cohort of some 24 intestinal transplant recipients, including one retransplant, was enrolled, and 3 patients lacking pretransplant specimens were excluded. To identify alloreactive clones, pre-transplant mixed lymphocyte reaction products were sequenced and then compared with unstimulated pre-transplant donor and recipient T cells. Here is what the overall study found, with its caveats: In the allografts of patients with donor T cell macrochimerism, GvH to HvG T cell clonal ratios were high. GvH clones were detected in recipient bone marrow, and some of these GvH clones were observed earlier in ileal mucosa or blood, consistent with an intestinal mucosal origin. Early after transplant, peak levels of circulating GvH clones were associated with declines in HvG clones. Conclusions were limited by the relatively low number and heterogeneity of intestinal transplant patients.

The time point label corresponds to: cells obtained before transplantation from donor or recipient. CD3+CD4+ and CD3+CD8+ populations were FACS-sorted from unstimulated pre-transplant donor and recipient cells taken from spleen or lymph nodes. In the case of this clone: There is no known antigen for this receptor. Base qualities are not provided; no much larger clone lies one nucleotide away.

V is cut back by 0 bases and J by 6 bases, with 8 bases in the junction unmatched. Per the germline V gene, MGHRA is the CDR1 and YSYEKL is the CDR2. Measured from the cysteine to the phenylalanine, the CDR3 is 15 residues long. Only the CDR3 DNA is retained, 45 bases long and in frame from the first base. Library preparation used the immunoSEQ multiplex PCR assay. In most patients, genomic DNA was isolated using the Qiagen DNeasy Blood and Tissue Kit and sent frozen to Adaptive Biotechnologies for TCR sequencing. For most patients, high-throughput TCR-beta CDR3 sequencing of genomic DNA was performed by Adaptive Biotechnologies. The study's own analysis went as follows. Adaptive's ImmunoSEQ software supplied the TCR sequencing data for around 19 patients, while MiXCR and VDJtools were used to process a few other patients. To correct CD4 versus CD8 sorting errors, any sequence found in both subsets at a frequency ratio below 5:1 was removed. CDR3 nucleotide sequences shared between donor and recipient were removed because their origin could not be assigned. Alloreactive clones required at least 2-fold expansion over unstimulated cells and minimum CFSE-low frequency of 0.002% (template counts) or 0.001% (read counts). Clones were considered mappable if detected in sequenced pre-transplant spleen, lymph node, or MLR CFSE-low populations of the donor or recipient. The cumulative frequency of alloreactive clones was calculated as a percentage of all sequences, weighted by copy number. TCRdb stores this immuneACCESS table with in-frame sequences only. Part of the clones is absent; in the studies checked, under half of the shortfall reflects unresolved V genes, and no reason is known for the rest. V, J and clone size were drawn from that table, and D and trimming were deduced from the DNA. The sample has over 65,000 clones on record, 85% to 95% of them singletons. The ten largest account for 7.6% of the sample.

This clonotype originated in a human donor who was the organ donor for an intestinal transplant. The rearrangement combines TRBV4-1 with TRBJ2-7, with TRBD1 matching 7 junction bases. Sequences were derived from unstimulated CD8+ T cells sorted from spleen or lymph node cells, sampled before transplant. The DNA sequence is as follows: TGCGCCAGCAGCCAAGAGGGGACAGTGGATGTCGAGCAGTACTTC. Its amino acids are CASSQEGTVDVEQYF.